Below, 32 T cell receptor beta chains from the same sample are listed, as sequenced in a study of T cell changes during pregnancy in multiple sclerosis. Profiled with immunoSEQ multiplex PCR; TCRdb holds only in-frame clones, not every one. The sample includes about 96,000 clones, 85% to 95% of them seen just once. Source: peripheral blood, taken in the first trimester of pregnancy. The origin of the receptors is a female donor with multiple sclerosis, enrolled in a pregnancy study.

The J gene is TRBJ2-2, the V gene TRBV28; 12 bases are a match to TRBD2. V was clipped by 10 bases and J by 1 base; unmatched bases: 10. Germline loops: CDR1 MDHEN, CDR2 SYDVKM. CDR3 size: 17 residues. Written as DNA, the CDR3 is TGTGCCACTTCTCCGCGGGGACTAGCGGGGAACACCGGGGAGCTGTTTTTT. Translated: CATSPRGLAGNTGELFF.

This CDR3 reads CASSFRGKRDYEQYF. DNA of the CDR3: TGTGCCAGCAGTTTTAGGGGAAAGCGGGACTACGAGCAGTACTTC. The V and J genes are TRBV28 and TRBJ2-7; 7 bases agree with TRBD2. The CDR3 contains 15 residues. Per germline, CDR1 MDHEN and CDR2 SYDVKM. Unmatched junction bases numbered 8, after V lost 3 bases and J lost 3 bases.

The CDR3 DNA sequence: TGTGCCTGGATGGGGGGACAGGCCTACAATGAGCAGTTCTTC. Protein: CAWMGGQAYNEQFF. This chain uses TRBV30 with TRBJ2-1, with 8 bases identical to TRBD1. Looked up from germline, CDR1 is GTSNPN and CDR2 is SVGIG (reference sequence). Trimming cost V 4 bases and J 2 bases; bases outside gene matches: 4. This CDR3 comprises 14 residues. Looking up the rest from reference TRBV30 and TRBJ2-1 gives the full variable domain: SQTIHQWPATLVQPVGSPLSLECTVEGTSNPNLYWYRQAAGRGLQLLFYSVGIGQISSEVPQNLSASRPQDRQFILSSKKLLLSDSGFYLCAWMGGQAYNEQFFGPGTRLTVL.

This CDR3 is CASSLWGLRETQYF. CDR3 DNA: TGTGCCAGCAGCTTATGGGGCCTTCGGGAGACCCAGTACTTC. This sequence joins TRBV7-2 and TRBJ2-5; D perhaps matches TRBD1 (5 bases). Germline CDR1 SGHTA, CDR2 FQGNSA. The CDR3 is 14 amino acids. V was cut by 2 bases and J by 5 bases, with 12 bases left in between.

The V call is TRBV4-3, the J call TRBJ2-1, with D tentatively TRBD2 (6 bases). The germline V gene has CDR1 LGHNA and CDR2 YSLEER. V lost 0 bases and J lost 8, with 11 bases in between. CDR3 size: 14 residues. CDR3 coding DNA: TGCGCCAGCAGCCAAGAGTATAGGAGGGATGAGCAGTTCTTC. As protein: CASSQEYRRDEQFF.

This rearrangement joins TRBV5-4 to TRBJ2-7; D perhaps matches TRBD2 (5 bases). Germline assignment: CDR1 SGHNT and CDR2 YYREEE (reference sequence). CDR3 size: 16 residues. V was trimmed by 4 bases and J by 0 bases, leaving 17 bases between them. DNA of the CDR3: TGTGCCAGCAGCCCGGAGCTAAGCGGTAACTCCTACGAGCAGTACTTC. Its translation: CASSPELSGNSYEQYF.

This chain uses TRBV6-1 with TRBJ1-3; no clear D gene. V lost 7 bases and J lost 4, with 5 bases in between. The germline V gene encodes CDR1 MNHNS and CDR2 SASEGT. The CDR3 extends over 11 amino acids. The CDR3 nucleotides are TGTGCCAGCATCCTCGGAAACACCATATATTTT. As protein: CASILGNTIYF.

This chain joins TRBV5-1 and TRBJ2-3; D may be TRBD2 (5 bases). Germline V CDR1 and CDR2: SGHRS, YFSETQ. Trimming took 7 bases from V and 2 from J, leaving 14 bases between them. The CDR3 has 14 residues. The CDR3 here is CASREGTYTDTQYF. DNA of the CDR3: TGCGCCAGCCGAGAGGGCACTTACACAGATACGCAGTATTTT.

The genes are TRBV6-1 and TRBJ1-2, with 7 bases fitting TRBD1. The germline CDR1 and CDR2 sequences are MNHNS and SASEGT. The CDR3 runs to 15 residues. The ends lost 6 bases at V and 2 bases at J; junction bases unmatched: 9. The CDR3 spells CASSPIGTANYGYTF. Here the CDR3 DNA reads TGTGCCAGCAGCCCGATAGGGACAGCCAACTATGGCTACACCTTC.

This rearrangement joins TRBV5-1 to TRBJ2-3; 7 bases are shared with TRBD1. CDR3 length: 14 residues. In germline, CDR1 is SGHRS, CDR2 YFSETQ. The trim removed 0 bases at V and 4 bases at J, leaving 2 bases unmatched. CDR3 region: CASSLEGASDTQYF. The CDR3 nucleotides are TGCGCCAGCAGCTTGGAGGGGGCGTCAGATACGCAGTATTTT.

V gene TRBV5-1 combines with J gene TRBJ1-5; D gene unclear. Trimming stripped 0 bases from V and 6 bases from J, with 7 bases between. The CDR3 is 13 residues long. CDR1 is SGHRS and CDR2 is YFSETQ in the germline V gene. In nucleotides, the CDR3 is TGCGCCAGCAGCTTGGGGGCGGGTCAGCCCCAGCATTTT. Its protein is CASSLGAGQPQHF.

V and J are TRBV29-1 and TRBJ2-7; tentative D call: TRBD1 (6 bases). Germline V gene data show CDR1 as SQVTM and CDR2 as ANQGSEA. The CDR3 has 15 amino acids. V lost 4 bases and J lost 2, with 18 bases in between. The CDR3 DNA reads TGCAGCGTTGGTATGCCCTGGGGGCTCGCCTACGAGCAGTACTTC. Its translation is CSVGMPWGLAYEQYF.

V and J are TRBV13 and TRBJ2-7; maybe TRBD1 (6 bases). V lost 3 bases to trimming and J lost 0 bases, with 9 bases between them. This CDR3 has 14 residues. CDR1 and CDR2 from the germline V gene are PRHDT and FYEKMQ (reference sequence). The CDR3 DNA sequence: TGTGCCAGCAGCTTCGGGACATCCTCCTACGAGCAGTACTTC. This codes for CASSFGTSSYEQYF.

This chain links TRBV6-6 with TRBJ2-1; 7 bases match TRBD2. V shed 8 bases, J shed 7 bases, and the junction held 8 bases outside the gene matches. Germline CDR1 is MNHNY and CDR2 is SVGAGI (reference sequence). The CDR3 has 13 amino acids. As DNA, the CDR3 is TGTGCCAGCTGTCTAGCGGCCCGTAATGAGCAGTTCTTC. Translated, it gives CASCLAARNEQFF.

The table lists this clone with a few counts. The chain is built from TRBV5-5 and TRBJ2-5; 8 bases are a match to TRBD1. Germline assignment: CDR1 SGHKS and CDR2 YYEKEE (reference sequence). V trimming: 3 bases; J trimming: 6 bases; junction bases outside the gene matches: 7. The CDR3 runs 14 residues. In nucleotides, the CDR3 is TGTGCCAGCAGCTCCACCGGACAGGGCAAGACCCAGTACTTC. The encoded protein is CASSSTGQGKTQYF.

The CDR3 DNA follows: TGTGCCAGCAGCGTAGACGTGCTAGCGGGAGATAACACCGGGGAGCTGTTTTTT. It translates to CASSVDVLAGDNTGELFF. This chain links TRBV9 with TRBJ2-2; 10 bases align to TRBD2. Germline loops: CDR1 SGDLS, CDR2 YYNGEE. V was pared by 0 bases and J by 2 bases, with 7 bases of the junction left unmatched. There are 18 residues in the CDR3.

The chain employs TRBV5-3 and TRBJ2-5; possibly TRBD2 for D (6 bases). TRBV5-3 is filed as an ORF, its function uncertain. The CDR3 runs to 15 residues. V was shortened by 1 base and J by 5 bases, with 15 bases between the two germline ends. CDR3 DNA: TGTGCCAGAAGCTTGTCCGGGGGATTCCGGGAGACCCAGTACTTC. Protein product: CARSLSGGFRETQYF.

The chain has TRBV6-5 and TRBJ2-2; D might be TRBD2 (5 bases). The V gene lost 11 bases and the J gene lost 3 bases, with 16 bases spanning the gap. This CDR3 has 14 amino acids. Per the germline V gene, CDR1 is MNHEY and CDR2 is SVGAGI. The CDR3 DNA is TGTGCCGCCACTTTACGGGGATACACCGGGGAGCTGTTTTTT. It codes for CAATLRGYTGELFF.

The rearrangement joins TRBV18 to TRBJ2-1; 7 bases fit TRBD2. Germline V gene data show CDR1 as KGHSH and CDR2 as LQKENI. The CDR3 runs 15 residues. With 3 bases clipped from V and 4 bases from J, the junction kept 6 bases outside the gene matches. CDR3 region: CASSPSSGLYNEQFF. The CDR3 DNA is TGTGCCAGCTCACCCTCTAGCGGTCTGTACAATGAGCAGTTCTTC.

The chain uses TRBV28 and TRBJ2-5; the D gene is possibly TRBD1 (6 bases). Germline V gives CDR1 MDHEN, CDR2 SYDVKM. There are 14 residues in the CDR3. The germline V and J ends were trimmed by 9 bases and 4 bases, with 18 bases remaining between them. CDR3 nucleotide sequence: TGTGCCAGTCTTTTAACAGGGTCCACAGAGACCCAGTACTTC. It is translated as CASLLTGSTETQYF.

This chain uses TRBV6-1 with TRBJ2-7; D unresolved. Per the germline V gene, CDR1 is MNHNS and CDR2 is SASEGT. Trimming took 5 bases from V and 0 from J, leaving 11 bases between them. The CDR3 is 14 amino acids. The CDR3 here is CASSTVHISYEQYF. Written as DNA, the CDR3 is TGTGCCAGCAGTACAGTTCATATCTCCTACGAGCAGTACTTC.

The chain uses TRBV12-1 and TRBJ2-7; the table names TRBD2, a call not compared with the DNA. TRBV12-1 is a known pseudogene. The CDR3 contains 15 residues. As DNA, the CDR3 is TGTGCCAGCAGCTTTGGAGCGCGAACCGAAAGCGAGCAGTACTTC. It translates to CASSFGARTESEQYF.

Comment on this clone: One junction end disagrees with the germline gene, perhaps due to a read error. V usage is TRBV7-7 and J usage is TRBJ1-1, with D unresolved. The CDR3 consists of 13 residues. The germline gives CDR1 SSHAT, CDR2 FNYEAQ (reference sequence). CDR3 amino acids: CASSFSPGTEAFF. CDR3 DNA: TGTGCTAGCAGCTTCAGTCCCGGGACTGAAGCTTTCTTT. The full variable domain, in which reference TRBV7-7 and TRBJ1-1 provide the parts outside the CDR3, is GAGVSQSPRYKVTKRGQDVTLRCDPISSHATLYWYQQALGQGPEFLTYFNYEAQPDKSGLPSDRFSAERPEGSISTLTIQRTEQRDSAMYRCASSFSPGTEAFFGQGTRLTVV.

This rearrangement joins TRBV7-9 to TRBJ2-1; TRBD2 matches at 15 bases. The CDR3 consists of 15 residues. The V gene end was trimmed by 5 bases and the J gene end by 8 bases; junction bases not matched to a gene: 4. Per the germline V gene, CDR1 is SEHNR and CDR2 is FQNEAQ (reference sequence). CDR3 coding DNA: TGTGCCAGCAGCCACGGACTAGCGGGAGGGTATGAGCAGTTCTTC. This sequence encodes CASSHGLAGGYEQFF.

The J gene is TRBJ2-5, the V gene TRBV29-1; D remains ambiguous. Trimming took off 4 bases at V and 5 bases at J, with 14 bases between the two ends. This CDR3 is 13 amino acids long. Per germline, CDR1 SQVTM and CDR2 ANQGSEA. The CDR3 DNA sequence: TGCAGCGTTGGACCTTCGACTGGGGAGACCCAGTACTTC. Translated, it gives CSVGPSTGETQYF.

The CDR3 loop is CASSDLAGGLSYNEQFF. CDR3 coding DNA: TGTGCCAGCAGCGACCTAGCGGGAGGGCTCTCCTACAATGAGCAGTTCTTC. The chain links TRBV5-5 to TRBJ2-1; 12 bases match TRBD2. The CDR3 length is 17 residues. Losses at the gene ends were 4 bases for V and 0 bases for J; bases not matched to a gene: 5. CDR1 is SGHKS and CDR2 is YYEKEE in the germline V gene (reference sequence).

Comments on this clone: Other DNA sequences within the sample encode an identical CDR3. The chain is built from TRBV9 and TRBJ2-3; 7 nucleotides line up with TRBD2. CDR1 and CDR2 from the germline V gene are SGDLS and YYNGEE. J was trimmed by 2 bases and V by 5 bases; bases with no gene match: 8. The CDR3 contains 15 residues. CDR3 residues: CASSASGYYTDTQYF. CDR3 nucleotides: TGTGCCAGCAGTGCTAGCGGATACTACACAGATACGCAGTATTTT.

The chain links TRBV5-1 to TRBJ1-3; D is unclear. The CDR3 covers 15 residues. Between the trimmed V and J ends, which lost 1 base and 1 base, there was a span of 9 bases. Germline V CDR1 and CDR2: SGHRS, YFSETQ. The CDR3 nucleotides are TGCGCCAGCAGCTTGAACGGCGGGTCTGGAAACACCATATATTTT. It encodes CASSLNGGSGNTIYF.

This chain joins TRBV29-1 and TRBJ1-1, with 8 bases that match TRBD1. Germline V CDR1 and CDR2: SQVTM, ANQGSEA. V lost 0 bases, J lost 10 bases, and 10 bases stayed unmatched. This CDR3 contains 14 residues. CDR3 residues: CSVEEGTGSRVAFF. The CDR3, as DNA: TGCAGCGTTGAAGAAGGGACAGGTTCCCGGGTAGCTTTCTTT.

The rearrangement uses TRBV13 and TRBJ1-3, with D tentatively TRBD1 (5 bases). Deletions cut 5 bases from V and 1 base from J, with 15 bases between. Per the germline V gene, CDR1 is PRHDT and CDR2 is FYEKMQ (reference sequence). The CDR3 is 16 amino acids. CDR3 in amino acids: CASSSSLGGSGNTIYF. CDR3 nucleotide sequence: TGTGCCAGCAGCAGCTCCCTCGGGGGTTCTGGAAACACCATATATTTT.

The CDR3 sequence: CASSIGLGLAKNIQYF. CDR3 nucleotides: TGTGCCAGTAGTATAGGGCTGGGGCTAGCCAAAAACATTCAGTACTTC. The rearrangement joins TRBV19 to TRBJ2-4, with TRBD1 as a possible D gene (5 bases). Germline V gene lookup returns CDR1 LNHDA and CDR2 SQIVND (reference sequence). This CDR3 is built from 16 residues. The V end was cut by 1 base, the J end by 0 bases, with 10 bases between.

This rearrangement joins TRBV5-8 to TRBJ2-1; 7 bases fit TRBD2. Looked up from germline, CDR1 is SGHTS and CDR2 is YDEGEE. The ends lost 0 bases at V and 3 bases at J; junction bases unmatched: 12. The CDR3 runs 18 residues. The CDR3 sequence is CASSLGGGLKTYYNEQFF. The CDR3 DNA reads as TGTGCCAGCAGCTTGGGGGGGGGATTAAAGACCTACTACAATGAGCAGTTCTTC.